One sample yielded the 23 T cell receptor beta chains listed below, sequenced in a study of T cell responses to AZD1222 COVID-19 vaccine. Using immunoSEQ multiplex PCR, the repertoire was profiled, and TCRdb retains in-frame clones only, with some absent. This sample yields over 100,000 clones, of which more than 75% are seen a single time; about 1% belongs to the top ten. Sequenced here: peripheral blood, sampled 28 days after the second AZD1222 dose. These receptor sequences come from an adult who received the AZD1222 COVID-19 vaccine.

J is TRBJ1-2 and V is TRBV6-5; a possible D gene is TRBD1 (6 bases). The germline V gene encodes CDR1 MNHEY and CDR2 SVGAGI. The CDR3 is made up of 13 amino acids. The V end lost 5 bases, the J end lost 6 bases, and 13 bases lay between the germline ends. The CDR3 bases are TGTGCCAGCAGTCAGGGGTCAGAGGATGGCTACACCTTC. Translation gives CASSQGSEDGYTF.

The chain employs TRBV6-5 and TRBJ1-1, with a weak D call TRBD1 (6 bases). CDR1 and CDR2 from the germline V gene are MNHEY and SVGAGI. V lost 6 bases to trimming and J lost 0 bases, with 11 bases between them. The length of the CDR3 is 14 residues. This CDR3 reads CASSYRDVNTEAFF. DNA of the CDR3: TGTGCCAGCAGCTACAGGGATGTGAACACTGAAGCTTTCTTT.

A single count supports this clone. This chain links TRBV5-1 with TRBJ1-5; 7 positions agree with TRBD1. The ends lost 2 bases at V and 8 bases at J; junction bases unmatched: 7. Germline assignment: CDR1 SGHRS and CDR2 YFSETQ. This CDR3 region has 14 residues. CDR3 sequence reads: CASSFGTAGEPQHF. The CDR3, as DNA: TGCGCCAGCAGCTTCGGGACAGCGGGTGAGCCCCAGCATTTT.

The genes are TRBV5-1 and TRBJ1-2; D uncertain. V was shortened by 0 bases and J by 6 bases, with 21 bases between the two germline ends. CDR3 length equals 17 residues. Germline V lookup: CDR1 SGHRS, CDR2 YFSETQ. In DNA, the CDR3 is TGCGCCAGCAGCTTGGACAGTGCTAGCAGCCTGGGGAATGGCTACACCTTC. It is translated as CASSLDSASSLGNGYTF.

This chain joins TRBV4-1 and TRBJ1-4; no definite D call. Germline V lookup: CDR1 MGHRA, CDR2 YSYEKL. The V end lost 0 bases, the J end lost 7 bases, and 9 bases lay between the germline ends. The CDR3 covers 14 residues. CDR3 in DNA: TGCGCCAGCAGCCAAGATCGCAGGAGTGAAAAACTGTTTTTT. This sequence encodes CASSQDRRSEKLFF.

The gene calls are TRBV6-5 and TRBJ2-7; possibly TRBD1 or TRBD2 for D (5 bases each). Germline CDR1 is MNHEY and CDR2 is SVGAGI. The CDR3 runs 14 residues. Trimming stripped 2 bases from V and 1 base from J, with 9 bases between. The DNA for the CDR3 is TGTGCCAGCAGTTACGGGGGAGAATCCTACGAGCAGTACTTC. It translates to CASSYGGESYEQYF.

This chain uses TRBV2 with TRBJ2-7, with a possible D match to TRBD1 (5 bases). The CDR3 covers 11 residues. Per germline, CDR1 SNHLY and CDR2 FYNNEI. The ends were cut back, 6 bases at V and 7 bases at J, with 10 bases in the middle. CDR3 residues: CASSLAGEQYF. The CDR3 nucleotides are TGTGCCAGCAGCCTGGCAGGGGAGCAGTACTTC.

The rearrangement joins TRBV7-8 to TRBJ1-2; D might be TRBD1 (6 bases). The V gene's germline CDR1 is SGHVS and CDR2 FQNEAQ. V was shortened by 6 bases and J by 1 base, with 12 bases between the two germline ends. There are 14 residues in the CDR3. CDR3 region: CASSPDRNNYGYTF. The CDR3 region has the DNA TGTGCCAGCAGTCCCGACAGGAATAACTATGGCTACACCTTC.

V and J are TRBV16 and TRBJ1-4; D uncertain. Trimming pared 0 bases from V and 7 bases from J, leaving 12 bases between. This CDR3 has 15 residues. Germline CDR1 and CDR2: KGHSY and FQNENV. This chain's CDR3 is CASSQSKGKAEKLFF. The CDR3 nucleotides read TGTGCCAGCAGCCAATCGAAAGGGAAAGCTGAAAAACTGTTTTTT. Variable domain in full (rest from reference TRBV16 and TRBJ1-4): GEEVAQTPKHLVRGEGQKAKLYCAPIKGHSYVFWYQQVLKNEFKFLISFQNENVFDETGMPKERFSAKCLPNSPCSLEIQATKLEDSAVYFCASSQSKGKAEKLFFGSGTQLSVL.

This clone was found once. This chain connects TRBV14 to TRBJ1-3; no clear D gene. The V and J ends lost 1 base and 4 bases respectively, with 14 bases between them. CDR3 length equals 16 residues. The V gene's germline CDR1 is SGHDN and CDR2 FVKESK. The CDR3 protein is CASSQAPRASGNTIYF. Written as DNA, the CDR3 is TGTGCCAGCAGCCAAGCCCCCCGGGCGTCCGGAAACACCATATATTTT.

V is TRBV2 and J is TRBJ2-1, with 11 bases identical to TRBD2. This CDR3 region has 16 residues. In germline, CDR1 is SNHLY, CDR2 FYNNEI. The J segment lost 7 bases and the V segment lost 0 bases, leaving 5 bases of the junction unmatched. CDR3 amino acids: CASSEASGRVSNEQFF. In nucleotides, the CDR3 is TGTGCCAGCAGTGAAGCTAGCGGGAGGGTTTCGAATGAGCAGTTCTTC.

CDR3 sequence (DNA): TGTGCCAGCAGGGGGGACAGGTTTAGCAATCAGCCCCAGCATTTT. Translation: CASRGDRFSNQPQHF. The rearrangement joins TRBV6-5 to TRBJ1-5; TRBD1 aligns across 8 bases. In germline, CDR1 is MNHEY, CDR2 SVGAGI. This CDR3 has 15 residues. After removal of 6 bases from V and 0 bases from J, the junction contained 4 bases not matched to a gene.

This clone was detected once. The chain joins TRBV18 to TRBJ2-7, with a weak D call TRBD2 (6 bases). The V end was cut by 0 bases, the J end by 0 bases, with 9 bases between. The CDR3 length is 15 residues. In germline, CDR1 is KGHSH, CDR2 LQKENI. The CDR3 coding sequence is TGTGCCAGCTCACCACCAGGAGGGAGCTCCTACGAGCAGTACTTC. Translation: CASSPPGGSSYEQYF.

This clone occurred once. The V call is TRBV9, the J call TRBJ2-2, with 10 bases lining up with TRBD1. Losses at the gene ends were 4 bases for V and 3 bases for J; bases not matched to a gene: 9. CDR1 is SGDLS and CDR2 is YYNGEE in the germline V gene. This CDR3 is 17 amino acids long. This CDR3 is CASSTPTGGADTGELFF. CDR3 nucleotide sequence: TGTGCCAGCAGCACCCCGACAGGGGGCGCGGACACCGGGGAGCTGTTTTTT.

The chain is built from TRBV19 and TRBJ1-2, with TRBD1 as a possible D gene (6 bases). CDR3 length equals 15 residues. Between the trimmed V and J ends, which lost 5 bases and 5 bases, there was a span of 18 bases. CDR1 is LNHDA, CDR2 SQIVND, per germline (reference sequence). The CDR3 DNA reads as TGTGCCAGTAGTCTTAACAGGAGCAGGGGTTATGGCTACACCTTC. Translated: CASSLNRSRGYGYTF.

The chain is built from TRBV28 and TRBJ1-5; D might be TRBD1 (6 bases). The CDR3 length is 12 residues. Germline-derived CDR1 and CDR2 are MDHEN and SYDVKM. V was trimmed by 8 bases and J by 7 bases, leaving 12 bases between them. For the CDR3, the DNA is TGTGCCAGCGGCCTACAGGGACAGCCCCAGCATTTT. Translated: CASGLQGQPQHF.

The J gene is TRBJ2-1, the V gene TRBV27, with 9 bases matching TRBD1. The CDR3 consists of 15 residues. CDR1 and CDR2 from the germline V gene are MNHEY and SMNVEV (reference sequence). Germline trimming cut 6 bases from V and 6 bases from J; bases unmatched to any gene: 9. This chain's CDR3 is CASRRPGTGLNEQFF. CDR3 nucleotide sequence: TGTGCCAGCAGACGTCCCGGGACAGGGCTCAATGAGCAGTTCTTC.

The chain employs TRBV19 and TRBJ1-3; D not resolved. Germline loops: CDR1 LNHDA, CDR2 SQIVND (reference sequence). This CDR3 has 15 residues. Trimming removed 5 bases from V and 2 bases from J, with 13 bases in between. The CDR3 here is CASSLLGVAGNTIYF. The CDR3 bases are TGTGCCAGTAGTCTCCTCGGGGTCGCTGGAAACACCATATATTTT. The complete variable domain, with remaining parts taken from reference TRBV19 and TRBJ1-3, reads DGGITQSPKYLFRKEGQNVTLSCEQNLNHDAMYWYRQDPGQGLRLIYYSQIVNDFQKGDIAEGYSVSREKKESFPLTVTSAQKNPTAFYLCASSLLGVAGNTIYFGEGSWLTVV.

The chain recombines TRBV19 with TRBJ1-2; D ambiguous. The V gene's germline CDR1 is LNHDA and CDR2 SQIVND (reference sequence). Trimming cost V 7 bases and J 4 bases, with 16 bases left between them. This CDR3 has 14 residues. The CDR3, as DNA: TGTGCCAGTAATACCCCGGGAAAGGGCTATGGCTACACCTTC. As protein: CASNTPGKGYGYTF.

This chain joins TRBV27 and TRBJ2-1; TRBD2 aligns across 9 bases. Germline CDR1 and CDR2: MNHEY and SMNVEV (reference sequence). The trim removed 5 bases at V and 4 bases at J, leaving 12 bases unmatched. The CDR3 totals 17 residues. In DNA form, the CDR3 reads TGTGCCAGCAGTATAAACTCGGGACTAGCCCTGTACAATGAGCAGTTCTTC. Translation: CASSINSGLALYNEQFF.

The chain links TRBV19 to TRBJ2-1, with 8 bases matching TRBD1. The CDR3 length is 15 residues. J gave up 8 bases and V 3 bases, and 9 bases lay outside the gene matches. The germline V gene encodes CDR1 LNHDA and CDR2 SQIVND (reference sequence). CDR3 in DNA: TGTGCCAGTAGTATCCGAGACCAGGGGGCGGATGAGCAGTTCTTC. This translates into CASSIRDQGADEQFF.

The chain combines TRBV7-9 with TRBJ2-5, with D tentatively TRBD1 (5 bases). V lost 5 bases, J lost 2 bases, and 27 bases lay in between. Germline V gene data show CDR1 as SEHNR and CDR2 as FQNEAQ (reference sequence). The length of the CDR3 is 19 residues. Written as DNA, the CDR3 is TGTGCCAGCAGCCCTCCCCTACCCAGGGCTCAACTAATACAAGAGACCCAGTACTTC. Amino acids: CASSPPLPRAQLIQETQYF.

V and J are TRBV6-5 and TRBJ2-7; D is unresolved. Germline CDR1 MNHEY, CDR2 SVGAGI. Trimming left V 0 bases short and J 2 bases short, with 5 bases between. CDR3 length equals 13 residues. The CDR3 region has the DNA TGTGCCAGCAGTTACTCGATCACCTACGAGCAGTACTTC. It yields the protein CASSYSITYEQYF.